The 23 T cell receptor beta chains given below trace back to one sample, sequenced in a study of shared clonotypes between healthy human individuals. Sequencing used immunoSEQ multiplex PCR; TCRdb keeps in-frame clones, though not all of them. The sample holds more than 2 million clones, roughly 95% seen once. The sequenced sample was naive CD4+ T cells sorted from blood. The sample's subset: CD45RA+ positively selected. These receptors originate from a young man in good health.

The chain carries TRBV7-2 and TRBJ1-1, with 7 bases fitting TRBD1. CDR1 is SGHTA, CDR2 FQGNSA, per germline. Germline trimming cut 4 bases from V and 5 bases from J; bases unmatched to any gene: 13. The CDR3 covers 16 residues. DNA for the CDR3: TGTGCCAGCAGCTGGACAACAGGGGCCGCGGGGACTGAAGCTTTCTTT. This sequence encodes CASSWTTGAAGTEAFF.

This chain connects TRBV5-6 to TRBJ1-1, with no clear D. From germline, CDR1 is SGHDT and CDR2 YYEEEE. Trimming took 0 bases from V and 3 from J, leaving 12 bases between them. The CDR3 extends over 15 amino acids. CDR3 region: CASSLVGRQDTEAFF. CDR3 DNA: TGTGCCAGCAGCTTGGTAGGGAGGCAGGACACTGAAGCTTTCTTT.

This chain joins TRBV6-5 and TRBJ1-2; no definite D call. This CDR3 spans 12 amino acids. V was clipped by 8 bases and J by 8 bases, with 15 bases between them. In germline, CDR1 is MNHEY, CDR2 SVGAGI. The CDR3 sequence: CASRGGLGGYTF. Here the CDR3 DNA reads TGTGCCAGCCGAGGCGGGCTGGGGGGCTACACCTTC.

The CDR3 nucleotides are TGTGCCAGCAGAAGACAAGGGGTGGATACGCAGTATTTT. This sequence encodes CASRRQGVDTQYF. The chain uses TRBV6-5 and TRBJ2-3; D is perhaps TRBD1 (5 bases). This CDR3 spans 13 amino acids. CDR1 and CDR2 from the germline V gene are MNHEY and SVGAGI. Trimming cost V 6 bases and J 6 bases, with 13 bases left between them.

About this clone: The sample carries other DNA sequences with the same CDR3. This sequence joins TRBV2 and TRBJ2-1; a possible D gene is TRBD2 (6 bases). Germline-derived CDR1 and CDR2 are SNHLY and FYNNEI. The CDR3 is 12 amino acids. V was shortened by 6 bases and J by 4 bases, with 7 bases between the two germline ends. In DNA form, the CDR3 reads TGTGCCAGCAGGGACTATTACAATGAGCAGTTCTTC. Protein sequence: CASRDYYNEQFF.

This chain connects TRBV19 to TRBJ1-2; tentatively, D is TRBD1 (6 bases). Germline V gene data show CDR1 as LNHDA and CDR2 as SQIVND (reference sequence). Trimming shortened V by 3 bases and J by 0 bases, and 11 bases separated the two germline ends. The CDR3 has 15 amino acids. The DNA for the CDR3 is TGTGCCAGTAGTATTTCGGACAGAACTAACTATGGCTACACCTTC. This encodes CASSISDRTNYGYTF.

Of note for this clone: Other DNA sequences in the sample encode the same CDR3. V gene TRBV5-1 combines with J gene TRBJ2-3, with D unclear. Germline-derived CDR1 and CDR2 are SGHRS and YFSETQ. Trimming removed 0 bases from V and 0 bases from J, with 8 bases in between. This CDR3 comprises 15 residues. The CDR3 region has the DNA TGCGCCAGCAGCTTGGATTCCGGAAGCACAGATACGCAGTATTTT. Protein product: CASSLDSGSTDTQYF.

The gene calls are TRBV5-8 and TRBJ1-4; D is perhaps TRBD1 (6 bases). V lost 0 bases to trimming and J lost 8 bases, with 17 bases between them. The germline CDR1 and CDR2 sequences are SGHTS and YDEGEE. The CDR3 length is 16 residues. CDR3: CASSLGNSVRGEKLFF. Here the CDR3 DNA reads TGTGCCAGCAGCTTGGGGAACTCTGTCAGGGGCGAAAAACTGTTTTTT.

In this sample, this clone turned up once. This sequence joins TRBV4-2 and TRBJ1-2; possibly TRBD1 for D (5 bases). With 0 bases removed from V and 8 bases from J, the gap between germline ends came to 16 bases. CDR3 length: 15 amino acids. CDR1 and CDR2 (germline): LGHNA, YNFKEQ. The CDR3 is CASSQDTAGSRGYTF. CDR3 DNA: TGTGCCAGCAGCCAAGATACGGCAGGGTCGAGGGGCTACACCTTC.

This sequence joins TRBV4-1 and TRBJ2-5; D may correspond to TRBD1 or TRBD2 (5 bases each). This CDR3 spans 16 amino acids. V lost 1 base and J 0 bases, leaving 12 bases between the germline ends. Germline loops: CDR1 MGHRA, CDR2 YSYEKL. The CDR3, as DNA: TGCGCCAGCAGCCAAGGGAGGACATCCGACCAAGAGACCCAGTACTTC. It specifies CASSQGRTSDQETQYF.

The chain carries TRBV10-2 and TRBJ1-2; 11 nucleotides agree with TRBD1. Germline values: CDR1 WSHSY, CDR2 SAAADI. This CDR3 region has 13 residues. CDR3 coding DNA: TGCGCTGGGACAGGGGGTCCTCTAGCTGGCTACACCTTC. Encoded protein: CAGTGGPLAGYTF.

V is TRBV27 and J is TRBJ2-5, with 13 bases that match TRBD2. Germline V gene data show CDR1 as MNHEY and CDR2 as SMNVEV (reference sequence). Trimming took 5 bases from V and 5 from J; bases not matched to a gene: 2. The CDR3 sequence is 14 residues long. The CDR3 DNA follows: TGTGCCAGCAGTCCGACTAGCGGGAGGGAGACCCAGTACTTC. Translating gives CASSPTSGRETQYF.

The V gene is TRBV6-6, the J gene TRBJ1-2; 8 bases are shared with TRBD1. Trimming cost V 6 bases and J 1 base; bases outside gene matches: 7. From germline, CDR1 is MNHNY and CDR2 SVGAGI (reference sequence). This CDR3 has 15 residues. For the CDR3, the DNA is TGTGCCAGCAGATTGACAGGGGAGGGTAACTATGGCTACACCTTC. Translation: CASRLTGEGNYGYTF.

In its sample, this clone was seen once. The rearrangement uses TRBV10-3 and TRBJ1-2, with a tentative D call TRBD1 (6 bases). The length of the CDR3 is 14 residues. Germline CDR1 reads ENHRY; CDR2 reads SYGVKD. V lost 3 bases to trimming and J lost 2 bases, with 10 bases between them. CDR3 nucleotides: TGTGCCATCAGTGAAGGACAGACCAACTATGGCTACACCTTC. Amino acids: CAISEGQTNYGYTF.

The chain combines TRBV7-3 with TRBJ2-7; D is possibly TRBD1 (6 bases). CDR1 and CDR2 from the germline V gene are SGHTA and FQGTGA. The CDR3 has 13 residues. Trimming shortened V by 5 bases and J by 6 bases, and 14 bases separated the two germline ends. CDR3 region: CASSESRGREQYF. For the CDR3, the DNA is TGTGCCAGCAGCGAATCCAGGGGTCGCGAGCAGTACTTC.

The table lists this clone with a count of one. This chain connects TRBV7-9 to TRBJ1-5, with D possibly being TRBD1 (5 bases). Trimming stripped 3 bases from V and 5 bases from J, with 14 bases between. The germline CDR1 and CDR2 sequences are SEHNR and FQNEAQ (reference sequence). The CDR3 runs 15 residues. The CDR3 sequence: CASSFAGGRDQPQHF. For the CDR3, the DNA is TGTGCCAGCAGCTTCGCGGGTGGCAGGGATCAGCCCCAGCATTTT.

The chain links TRBV28 to TRBJ2-5; the D call may be TRBD1 or TRBD2 (5 bases each). This CDR3 spans 15 amino acids. The V gene's germline CDR1 is MDHEN and CDR2 SYDVKM. Trimming pared 5 bases from V and 0 bases from J, leaving 13 bases between. The CDR3 loop is CASSRREWYQETQYF. The CDR3 region has the DNA TGTGCCAGCAGTCGCAGGGAGTGGTACCAAGAGACCCAGTACTTC.

The V call is TRBV2, the J call TRBJ1-2; D perhaps matches TRBD1 (6 bases). CDR1 SNHLY and CDR2 FYNNEI come from the germline V gene. The CDR3 spans 16 residues. V lost 4 bases to trimming and J lost 1 base, with 16 bases between them. CDR3 DNA: TGTGCCAGCAGTGCGACAGGTTTTTTCGGTAACTATGGCTACACCTTC. Translation: CASSATGFFGNYGYTF.

About this clone itself: The same CDR3 is also encoded by other DNA sequences in this sample. The chain uses TRBV7-9 and TRBJ2-3; perhaps TRBD2 as D (6 bases). Deletions cut 0 bases from V and 3 bases from J, with 7 bases between. The germline V gene encodes CDR1 SEHNR and CDR2 FQNEAQ (reference sequence). The CDR3 runs to 14 residues. The CDR3 DNA reads TGTGCCAGCAGCTTAGCCGGGGGAACAGATACGCAGTATTTT. Translated, it gives CASSLAGGTDTQYF.

As for this clone: This sample includes further DNA sequences coding for the same CDR3. The V and J genes are TRBV11-2 and TRBJ1-4; 7 nucleotides match TRBD1. This CDR3 comprises 14 residues. V lost 1 base to trimming and J lost 7 bases; unmatched junction nucleotides: 3. Germline values: CDR1 SGHAT, CDR2 FQNNGV. CDR3 coding DNA: TGTGCCAGCAGCTTAGGGACAGGAGCTGAAAAACTGTTTTTT. Translated, it gives CASSLGTGAEKLFF.

The genes are TRBV7-2 and TRBJ2-5; no firm D call. Germline V gene lookup returns CDR1 SGHTA and CDR2 FQGNSA. CDR3 length equals 15 residues. Trimming cost V 1 base and J 5 bases, with 14 bases left between them. The CDR3, as DNA: TGTGCCAGCAGCTTAGAACCGCCCCCGCGCGAGACCCAGTACTTC. Encoded protein: CASSLEPPPRETQYF.

The chain has TRBV7-9 and TRBJ2-7; no reliable D call. Trimming removed 1 base from V and 3 bases from J, with 7 bases in between. The germline gives CDR1 SEHNR, CDR2 FQNEAQ (reference sequence). This CDR3 has 13 residues. As DNA, the CDR3 is TGTGCCAGCAGCTTAGAACCGTTCTACGAGCAGTACTTC. Translating it yields CASSLEPFYEQYF.

CDR3 sequence reads: CASSSGGPYEQYF. The CDR3, as DNA: TGCGCCAGCAGTAGCGGCGGTCCCTACGAGCAGTACTTC. The chain uses TRBV10-2 and TRBJ2-7, with D possibly being TRBD2 (5 bases). Trimming removed 5 bases at V and 2 bases at J, with 10 bases between. The CDR3 has 13 amino acids. Looked up from germline, CDR1 is WSHSY and CDR2 is SAAADI.